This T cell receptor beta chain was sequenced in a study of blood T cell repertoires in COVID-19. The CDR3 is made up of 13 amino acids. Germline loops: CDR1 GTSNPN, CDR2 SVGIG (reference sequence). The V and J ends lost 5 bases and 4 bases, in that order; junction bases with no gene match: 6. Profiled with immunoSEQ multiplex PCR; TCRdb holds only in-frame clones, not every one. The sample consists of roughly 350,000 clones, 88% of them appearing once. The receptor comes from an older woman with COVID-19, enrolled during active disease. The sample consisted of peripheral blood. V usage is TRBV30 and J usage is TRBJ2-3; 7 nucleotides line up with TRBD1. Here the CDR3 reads CAWATGVADTQYF. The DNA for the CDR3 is TGTGCCTGGGCAACAGGGGTGGCAGATACGCAGTATTTT.